Listed below are T cell receptor beta chains from one sample, sequenced in a study of T cell changes during pregnancy in multiple sclerosis. Sequencing was performed with immunoSEQ multiplex PCR; in TCRdb, only in-frame clones are kept and a portion is missing. The sample includes 55,000 to 85,000 clones, just over 90% of them seen just once. The sequenced sample was peripheral blood, obtained after pregnancy. The receptors shown here come from a female donor with multiple sclerosis, enrolled in a pregnancy study. The CDR3 runs from the conserved cysteine through the conserved F or W. D genes are given only for firm matches. Clone size, where shown, is once, few, many, or a class for clones that have expanded.

d_call j_call clone_size v_call cdr3_nt cdr3_aa
TRBD1 TRBJ2-6 NA TRBV18 TGTGCCAGCTCATCCACCGGGACAGGGGTCATCTTTAACTCTGGGGCCAACGTCCTGACTTTC CASSSTGTGVIFNSGANVLTF
TRBD2 TRBJ2-2 NA TRBV7-6 TGTGCCAGCAGCTTAGCGCGTGTTCGAGCGGGAAAGAACACCGGGGAGCTGTTTTTT CASSLARVRAGKNTGELFF
NA TRBJ1-1 NA TRBV5-4 TGTGCCAGCAGCTTGGATTGGGAGGGCACTGAAGCTTTCTTT CASSLDWEGTEAFF
NA TRBJ1-2 NA TRBV29-1 TGCAGCGTCCTGGAGGAATTGATAGGTGGCTACACCTTC CSVLEELIGGYTF
NA TRBJ1-2 NA TRBV19 TGTGCCAGTAGCGGGGGGCCAAGAAACTATGGCTACACCTTC CASSGGPRNYGYTF
TRBD1 TRBJ2-7 NA TRBV19 TGTGCCAGTAGTATCGGGACAGGCCCTTACGAGCAGTACTTC CASSIGTGPYEQYF
TRBD1 TRBJ1-2 once TRBV5-6 TGTGCCAGCAGCCGGCGGGCAGGGGGCGACTATGGCTACACCTTC CASSRRAGGDYGYTF
NA TRBJ2-7 NA TRBV7-2 TGTGCCAGCAGCTCCGTCAGGGATACCTACGAGCAGTACTTC CASSSVRDTYEQYF
NA TRBJ1-1 NA TRBV20-1 TGCAGTGCTCCAGGGGAGACTGAAGCTTTCTTT CSAPGETEAFF
NA TRBJ1-2 NA TRBV25-1 TGTGCCAGCACCTACGGCGGGCCTAACTATGGCTACACCTTC CASTYGGPNYGYTF
TRBD2 TRBJ2-3 NA TRBV2 TGTGCCAGCATTGGGGGACTAGCGGGAGGTGGCACAGATACGCAGTATTTT CASIGGLAGGGTDTQYF
NA TRBJ2-1 NA TRBV6-5 TGTGCCAGCAGTTTTGTTCAGGGCAATGAGCAGTTCTTC CASSFVQGNEQFF
NA TRBJ2-7 NA TRBV28 TGTGCCAGCAGCTATGGGGAATCATACAGGACCTACGAGCAGTACTTC CASSYGESYRTYEQYF
NA TRBJ1-1 NA TRBV11-1 TGTGCCAGCAGCCGAAATCATAACGGTGCCGAGGCTTTCTTT CASSRNHNGAEAFF
NA TRBJ2-2 NA TRBV4-3 TGCGCCAGCAGCCAAGATGCGTACACCGGGGAGCTGTTTTTT CASSQDAYTGELFF
TRBD1 TRBJ1-5 once TRBV19 TGTGCCAGTAGTTTGACAGGGCGTAGCAATCAGCCCCAGCATTTT CASSLTGRSNQPQHF
NA TRBJ1-4 NA TRBV19 TGTGCCAGTACTCTCGGGGGGCTCGATGAAAAACTGTTTTTT CASTLGGLDEKLFF
NA TRBJ2-1 once TRBV6-1 TGTGCCAGCAGTGAATTAGGAGGGAGGAGCAATGAGCAGTTCTTC CASSELGGRSNEQFF
NA TRBJ1-4 NA TRBV28 TGTGCCATTGGGCCCCCAGCGCCGGGGGGTGTCGAAAAACTGTTTTTT CAIGPPAPGGVEKLFF
TRBD1 TRBJ2-2 NA TRBV2 TGTGCCAGCAGTCTTGACAGGGGGTGGGCCGGGGAGCTGTTTTTT CASSLDRGWAGELFF
TRBD1 TRBJ2-1 once TRBV28 TGTGCCAGCAGCCCACGGGACAGGCTAGGGGTGGAGCAGTTCTTC CASSPRDRLGVEQFF
TRBD2 TRBJ2-2 NA TRBV6-1 TGTGCCAGCAGTGGAGACCGGGCGGCTAGCGGGAGGGCCAACACCGGGGAGCTGTTTTTT CASSGDRAASGRANTGELFF
NA TRBJ2-1 NA TRBV9 TGTGCCAGCAGCATAAGGGAGAGCTCCTACAATGAGCAGTTCTTC CASSIRESSYNEQFF
TRBD2 TRBJ2-2 NA TRBV5-1 TGCGCCAGCAGCCACCCGGGAGGGGATCCCGGGGAGCTGTTTTTT CASSHPGGDPGELFF
TRBD2 TRBJ2-1 NA TRBV30 TGTGCCTGGAGTGGACTAGCGTCGAGCGAGCAGTTCTTC CAWSGLASSEQFF
TRBD2 TRBJ2-3 NA TRBV18 TGTGCCAGCTCACCCGGACGCGGACTAGCGCCACGAGAGGCAGATACGCAGTATTTT CASSPGRGLAPREADTQYF
NA TRBJ2-3 NA TRBV5-1 TGCGCCAGCAGCTCTTGGTCGGGAGAAGTCACAGATACGCAGTATTTT CASSSWSGEVTDTQYF
NA TRBJ1-1 few TRBV11-2 TGTGCCAGCAGCCAGATCGGGGGGCACACTGAAGCTTTCTTT CASSQIGGHTEAFF
TRBD1 TRBJ1-5 NA TRBV19 TGTGCCAGTAGTCCCAGACAGGGGGCATTTCAGCCCCAGCATTTT CASSPRQGAFQPQHF
TRBD1 TRBJ1-2 NA TRBV28 TGTGCCAGCAGGGGACAGGGACCCTTCTATGGCTACACCTTC CASRGQGPFYGYTF
TRBD2 TRBJ2-1 NA TRBV7-2 TGTGCCAGCAGCGCCCTAGCGGGAGTGACAAATGAGCAGTTCTTC CASSALAGVTNEQFF
NA TRBJ2-5 NA TRBV5-4 TGTGCCAGCAGCCGGGACACCCAAGAGACCCAGTACTTC CASSRDTQETQYF
TRBD1 TRBJ1-5 NA TRBV6-6 TGTGCCAGCAGACCGGGACAGGGAGGTCAGCCCCAGCATTTT CASRPGQGGQPQHF
TRBD2 TRBJ2-3 NA TRBV7-8 TGTGCCAGCAGCTTAAGCCGGACTAGCGGGACAGATACGCAGTATTTT CASSLSRTSGTDTQYF
NA TRBJ1-2 NA TRBV6-1 TGTGCCAGCAGTGAAGGAGGGGGATCGGATGGCTACACCTTC CASSEGGGSDGYTF
TRBD1 TRBJ1-2 medium-sized TRBV15 TGTGCCACCAGCAGACGGGACAGGGGGCTTAGTTATGGCTACACCTTC CATSRRDRGLSYGYTF
NA TRBJ2-3 NA TRBV11-2 TGTGCCAGCAGCCTCTCAGGGAGCACAGATACGCAGTATTTT CASSLSGSTDTQYF
TRBD1 TRBJ2-7 NA TRBV5-6 TGTGCCAGCAGCGACCGGGACAGGACCTACGAGCAGTACTTC CASSDRDRTYEQYF
NA TRBJ2-1 NA TRBV7-2 TGTGCCAGCAGGAAATCAGGGGCCTTTTCCTACAATGAGCAGTTCTTC CASRKSGAFSYNEQFF
TRBD2 TRBJ2-1 NA TRBV7-2 TGTGCCAGCAGCCCGGGGACTAGCGGAACAAGTCGGCAGTTCTTC CASSPGTSGTSRQFF
NA TRBJ1-1 few TRBV7-3 TGTGCCAGCAGCTTATCACAGAACACTGAAGCTTTCTTT CASSLSQNTEAFF
TRBD1 TRBJ1-3 NA TRBV5-1 TGCGCCAGCAGCACACAGGGGCTTGGGAACACCATATATTTT CASSTQGLGNTIYF